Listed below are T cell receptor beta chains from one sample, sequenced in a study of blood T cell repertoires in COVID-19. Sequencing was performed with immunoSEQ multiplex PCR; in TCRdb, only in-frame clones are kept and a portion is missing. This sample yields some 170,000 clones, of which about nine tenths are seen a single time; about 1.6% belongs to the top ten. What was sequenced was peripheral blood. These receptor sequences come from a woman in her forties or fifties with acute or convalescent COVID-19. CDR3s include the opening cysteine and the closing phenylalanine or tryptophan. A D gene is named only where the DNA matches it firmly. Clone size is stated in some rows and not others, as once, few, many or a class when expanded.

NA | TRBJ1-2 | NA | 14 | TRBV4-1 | TGCGCCAGCAGCCAAGAACAGGGAAACTATGGCTACACCTTC | CASSQEQGNYGYTF
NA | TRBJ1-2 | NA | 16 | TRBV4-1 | TGCGCCAGCAGCCCCCAGACAGGACTCTTTAACTATGGCTACACCTTC | CASSPQTGLFNYGYTF
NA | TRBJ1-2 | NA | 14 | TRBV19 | TGTGCCAGTAGTATAACGGCCAGGGCATGGGGCTACACCTTC | CASSITARAWGYTF
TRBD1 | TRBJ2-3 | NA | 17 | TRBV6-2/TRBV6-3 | TGTGCCAGCAGTCCCTACCTACAGGGGTCTAGCACAGATACGCAGTATTTT | CASSPYLQGSSTDTQYF
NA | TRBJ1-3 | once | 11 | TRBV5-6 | TGTGCCAGCAGCTTCGCGGGCACCATATATTTT | CASSFAGTIYF
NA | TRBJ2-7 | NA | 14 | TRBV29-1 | TGCAGCGTCCGGGCCCCGACAGGTGGGTACGAGCAGTACTTC | CSVRAPTGGYEQYF
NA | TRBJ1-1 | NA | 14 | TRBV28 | TGTGCCAGCAGTTTACGTTTTTGGCAAACTGAAGCTTTCTTT | CASSLRFWQTEAFF
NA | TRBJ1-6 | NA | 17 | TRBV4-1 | TGCGCCAGCAGCCAAGAGTGGAAGGCCCTTCCCCTCGGGCCCCTCCACTTT | CASSQEWKALPLGPLHF
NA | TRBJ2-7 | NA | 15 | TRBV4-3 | TGCGCCAGCAGCCATTCCAGGGGGGCCCGGTACGAGCAGTACTTC | CASSHSRGARYEQYF
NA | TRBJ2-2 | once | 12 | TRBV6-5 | TGTGCCAGCCAAGGGAGCGTCGGGGAGCTGTTTTTT | CASQGSVGELFF
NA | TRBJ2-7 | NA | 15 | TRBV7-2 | TGTGCCAGCAGCCGGGAGGAGGGGGGCTCCTACGAGCAGTACTTC | CASSREEGGSYEQYF
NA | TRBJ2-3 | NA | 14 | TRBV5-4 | TGTGCCAGCAGCTTGGCCGGGAATACAGATACGCAGTATTTT | CASSLAGNTDTQYF
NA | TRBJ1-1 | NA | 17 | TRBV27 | TGTGCCAGCAGTTTATTCGTACTGGGCGCTACGAACACTGAAGCTTTCTTT | CASSLFVLGATNTEAFF
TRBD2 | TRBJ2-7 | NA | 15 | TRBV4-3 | TGCGCCAGCAGCCAAGCTGGACTAGCGGGAGCGGTAGTGTACTTC | CASSQAGLAGAVVYF
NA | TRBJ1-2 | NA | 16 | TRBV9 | TGTGCCAGCAGCGATACACTTGGAGGGGCACCCTATGGCTACACCTTC | CASSDTLGGAPYGYTF
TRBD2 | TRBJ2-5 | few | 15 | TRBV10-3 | TGTGCCATCAGGGAGCAGGGACTAGCGGGAGAGACCCAGTACTTC | CAIREQGLAGETQYF
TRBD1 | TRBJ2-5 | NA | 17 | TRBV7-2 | TGTGCCAGCAGCCACAGCCGGGGAGGCAGGGGGCGAGAGACCCAGTACTTC | CASSHSRGGRGRETQYF
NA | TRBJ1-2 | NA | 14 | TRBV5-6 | TGTGCCAGCAGCTTGATTGGCAATTTCAATGGCTACACCTTC | CASSLIGNFNGYTF
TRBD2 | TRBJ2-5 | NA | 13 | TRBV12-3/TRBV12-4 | TGTGCCAGCAGCAGGACTAGTTCCGAGACCCAGTACTTC | CASSRTSSETQYF
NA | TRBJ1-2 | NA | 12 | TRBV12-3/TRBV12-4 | TGTGCCAGCAGTTCGGCGGGCGGAGGCTACACCTTC | CASSSAGGGYTF
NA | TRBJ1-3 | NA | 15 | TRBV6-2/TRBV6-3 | TGTGCCAGCAGTTACCCGAGGGAGCCTGGAAACACCATATATTTT | CASSYPREPGNTIYF
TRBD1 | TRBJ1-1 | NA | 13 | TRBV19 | TGTGCCAGTAGTGCGACATCGACAGGGGCAGCTTTCTTT | CASSATSTGAAFF
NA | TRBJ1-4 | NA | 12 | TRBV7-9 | TGTGCCAGCAGCTTAGTCGGGGAAAAACTGTTTTTT | CASSLVGEKLFF
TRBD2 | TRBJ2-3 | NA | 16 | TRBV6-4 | TGTGCCAGCAGTGACTCCCCGACGGGGGGGGTCGATACGCAGTATTTT | CASSDSPTGGVDTQYF
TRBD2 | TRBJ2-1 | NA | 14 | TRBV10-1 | TGCGCCAGCAGTGACGCGGGAGGGCCGGATGAGCAGTTCTTC | CASSDAGGPDEQFF
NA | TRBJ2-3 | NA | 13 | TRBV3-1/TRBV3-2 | TGTGCCAGCAGCCAAGACTCCCCAGATACGCAGTATTTT | CASSQDSPDTQYF
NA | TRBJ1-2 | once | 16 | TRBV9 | TGTGCCAGCAGCCCCAGACGGACAGACTTCGCCTATGGCTACACCTTC | CASSPRRTDFAYGYTF
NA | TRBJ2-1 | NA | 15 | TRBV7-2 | TGTGCCAGCAGCTTTGGGGTAGCGGCCTACAATGAGCAGTTCTTC | CASSFGVAAYNEQFF
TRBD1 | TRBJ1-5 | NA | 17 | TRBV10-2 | TGCGCCAGCAGCGGCAGGGGACAGGGGGCGAGCAATCAGCCCCAGCATTTT | CASSGRGQGASNQPQHF
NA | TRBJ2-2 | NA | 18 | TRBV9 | TGTGCCAGCAGCGTTGATGTGGTAGCTCCGACGCGCACCGGGGAGCTGTTTTTT | CASSVDVVAPTRTGELFF
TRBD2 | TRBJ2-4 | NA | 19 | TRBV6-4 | TGTGCCAGCAGTGACTCGGGACTAGCGACCTTTTTAGCCAAAAACATTCAGTACTTC | CASSDSGLATFLAKNIQYF
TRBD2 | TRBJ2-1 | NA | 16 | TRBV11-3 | TGTGCCAGCAGTTCCGGACTAGCGGGTGTGATAGCTGAGCAGTTCTTC | CASSSGLAGVIAEQFF
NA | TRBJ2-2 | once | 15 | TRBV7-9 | TGTGCCAGCAGCTCCGGACAAGTGAACACCGGGGAGCTGTTTTTT | CASSSGQVNTGELFF
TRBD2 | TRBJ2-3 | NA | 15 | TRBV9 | TGTGCCAGCAGCATTAGCGGGGGGGCCGAAGATACGCAGTATTTT | CASSISGGAEDTQYF
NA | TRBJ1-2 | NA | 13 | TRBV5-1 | TGCGCCAGCACACACGACGGAGACTATGGCTACACCTTC | CASTHDGDYGYTF
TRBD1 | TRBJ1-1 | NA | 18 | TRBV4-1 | TGCGCCAGCAGCCAAACCGCGGGGACAGGGCGCATGAACACTGAAGCTTTCTTT | CASSQTAGTGRMNTEAFF
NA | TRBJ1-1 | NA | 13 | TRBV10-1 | TGCGCCAGTCAACGCACACCCGAGGGTGAAGCTTTCTTT | CASQRTPEGEAFF
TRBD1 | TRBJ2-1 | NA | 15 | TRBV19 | TGTGCCAGTAGTATAGGAGGGGGCGCTTACAATGAGCAGTTCTTC | CASSIGGGAYNEQFF
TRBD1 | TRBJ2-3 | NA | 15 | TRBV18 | TGTGCCAGCTCACCTGGGACAGCTAGCACAGATACGCAGTATTTT | CASSPGTASTDTQYF
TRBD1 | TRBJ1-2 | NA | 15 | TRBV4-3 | TGCGCCAGCAGCCAAGAAGAGGCAGGGGGCGAGGGCTACACCTTC | CASSQEEAGGEGYTF
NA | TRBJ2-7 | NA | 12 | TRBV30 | TGTGCCTGGAGTCAATCGGTGTACGAGCAGTACTTC | CAWSQSVYEQYF
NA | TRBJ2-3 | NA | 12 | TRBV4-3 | TGCGCCAGCAGCCAAGACGGGTATACGCAGTATTTT | CASSQDGYTQYF
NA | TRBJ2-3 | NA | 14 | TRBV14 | TGTGCCAGCAGCCAAGATGCGACATTGGATACGCAGTATTTT | CASSQDATLDTQYF
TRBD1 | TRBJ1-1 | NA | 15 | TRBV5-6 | TGTGCCAGCAGCTTCAGGGGGATCCGGAACACTGAAGCTTTCTTT | CASSFRGIRNTEAFF